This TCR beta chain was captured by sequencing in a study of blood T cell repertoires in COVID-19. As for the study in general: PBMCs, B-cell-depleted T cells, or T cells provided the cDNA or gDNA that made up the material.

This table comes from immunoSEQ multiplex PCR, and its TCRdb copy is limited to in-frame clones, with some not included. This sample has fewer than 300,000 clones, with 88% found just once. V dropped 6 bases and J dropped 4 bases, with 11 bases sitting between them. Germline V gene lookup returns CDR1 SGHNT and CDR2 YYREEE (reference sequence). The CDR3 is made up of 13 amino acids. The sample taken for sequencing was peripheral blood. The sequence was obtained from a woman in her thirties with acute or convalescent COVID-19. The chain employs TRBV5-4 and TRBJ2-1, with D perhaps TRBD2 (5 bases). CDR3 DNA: TGTGCCAGCACCGACCCGGGGTACAATGAGCAGTTCTTC. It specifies CASTDPGYNEQFF.